This is a list of T cell receptor beta chains from one sample in a study of control samples from healthy donors and cancer patients. Sequenced by immunoSEQ multiplex PCR; TCRdb stores in-frame clones only, minus some. The sample has around 50,000 clones, around 90% seen once; the top ten hold more than 1.5%. Sample: PBMCs. The receptors stem from a man aged 35-49 years with colorectal cancer. CDR3s include the opening cysteine and the closing phenylalanine or tryptophan. The D gene is left open where the match is weak. Clone sizes are given selectively: once, few, many, or a class where the clone is expanded.

d_gene: TRBD1; v_gene: TRBV10-3; abundance: -; j_gene: TRBJ2-2; CDR3nt: TGTGCCATCAGTGGGACAGGCACCACCGGGGAGCTGTTTTTT; CDR3aa: CAISGTGTTGELFF
d_gene: TRBD1; v_gene: TRBV10-3; abundance: -; j_gene: TRBJ1-5; CDR3nt: TGTGCCATCAGTCCGGGACAGGGGAATCAGCCCCAGCATTTT; CDR3aa: CAISPGQGNQPQHF
d_gene: -; v_gene: TRBV19; abundance: -; j_gene: TRBJ1-3; CDR3nt: TGTGCCAGTAGTATAGATCGGGCTGGAAACACCATATATTTT; CDR3aa: CASSIDRAGNTIYF
d_gene: -; v_gene: TRBV6-5; abundance: -; j_gene: TRBJ2-1; CDR3nt: TGTGCCAGCAGTTATTCGGGCAATGAGCAGTTCTTC; CDR3aa: CASSYSGNEQFF
d_gene: -; v_gene: TRBV28; abundance: -; j_gene: TRBJ1-1; CDR3nt: TGTGCCAGCAGTCTTAGGACGTCCTTGGGAGAAACTGAAGCTTTCTTT; CDR3aa: CASSLRTSLGETEAFF
d_gene: -; v_gene: TRBV5-4; abundance: -; j_gene: TRBJ1-2; CDR3nt: TGTGCCAGCAGTAGGCAGGGAGACCACTATGGCTACACCTTC; CDR3aa: CASSRQGDHYGYTF
d_gene: -; v_gene: TRBV7-9; abundance: few; j_gene: TRBJ1-5; CDR3nt: TGTGCCAGCAGCCGAGCGGGGGCTAGCAATCAGCCCCAGCATTTT; CDR3aa: CASSRAGASNQPQHF
d_gene: -; v_gene: TRBV7-6; abundance: -; j_gene: TRBJ2-7; CDR3nt: TGTGCCAGCAGCTTAGGGGCCGGGATCAGCTCCTACGAGCAGTACTTC; CDR3aa: CASSLGAGISSYEQYF
d_gene: TRBD1; v_gene: TRBV5-4; abundance: -; j_gene: TRBJ2-5; CDR3nt: TGTGCCAGCAGCATGTCCGGGACAGAAGAGACCCAGTACTTC; CDR3aa: CASSMSGTEETQYF
d_gene: TRBD1; v_gene: TRBV30; abundance: -; j_gene: TRBJ1-2; CDR3nt: TGTGCCTGGAGCATTCAGCAGGGGGCGAGTGGCTACACCTTC; CDR3aa: CAWSIQQGASGYTF
d_gene: -; v_gene: TRBV9; abundance: once; j_gene: TRBJ1-3; CDR3nt: TGTGCCAGCAGCGCCCGGGGCCTCAGCTCTGGAAACACCATATATTTT; CDR3aa: CASSARGLSSGNTIYF
d_gene: TRBD1; v_gene: TRBV15; abundance: few; j_gene: TRBJ1-1; CDR3nt: TGTGCCACCCGGGACAGGGAGAACACTGAAGCTTTCTTT; CDR3aa: CATRDRENTEAFF
d_gene: -; v_gene: TRBV2; abundance: -; j_gene: TRBJ2-7; CDR3nt: TGTGCCAGCAGTGAAGACAGCGCTAACCTCTACGAGCAGTACTTC; CDR3aa: CASSEDSANLYEQYF
d_gene: -; v_gene: TRBV6-5; abundance: once; j_gene: TRBJ1-1; CDR3nt: TGTGCCAGCAGTTACTCGAGGGGGGGGACTGAAGCTTTCTTT; CDR3aa: CASSYSRGGTEAFF
d_gene: -; v_gene: TRBV10-3; abundance: -; j_gene: TRBJ1-3; CDR3nt: TGTGCCATCAGTGAGCTCTTAGACTCGCTTGGAAACACCATATATTTT; CDR3aa: CAISELLDSLGNTIYF
d_gene: -; v_gene: TRBV20-1; abundance: -; j_gene: TRBJ1-4; CDR3nt: TGCAGTGCTCCGGCAGGAGAAAAACTGTTTTTT; CDR3aa: CSAPAGEKLFF
d_gene: -; v_gene: TRBV18; abundance: -; j_gene: TRBJ2-7; CDR3nt: TGTGCCAGCTCACCCGTAGCGACTAGGCGCGAGCAGTACTTC; CDR3aa: CASSPVATRREQYF
d_gene: TRBD1; v_gene: TRBV10-3; abundance: -; j_gene: TRBJ1-5; CDR3nt: TGTGCCATCAGTCTCGGACAGGGAGGAAATCAGCCCCAGCATTTT; CDR3aa: CAISLGQGGNQPQHF
d_gene: -; v_gene: TRBV5-1; abundance: -; j_gene: TRBJ2-2; CDR3nt: TGCGCCAGCAGCTTGGCAGGGAACACCGGGGAGCTGTTTTTT; CDR3aa: CASSLAGNTGELFF
d_gene: TRBD1; v_gene: TRBV5-6; abundance: -; j_gene: TRBJ1-1; CDR3nt: TGTGCCAGCAGCCCCAGGACAGGGGTGTGGGGCACTGAAGCTTTCTTT; CDR3aa: CASSPRTGVWGTEAFF
d_gene: -; v_gene: TRBV13; abundance: -; j_gene: TRBJ1-1; CDR3nt: TGTGCCAGCAGCTCGGTGGGACATGAAGCTTTCTTT; CDR3aa: CASSSVGHEAFF
d_gene: -; v_gene: TRBV7-6; abundance: -; j_gene: TRBJ1-4; CDR3nt: TGTGCCAGCAGCTTATATGGAGAAGAGAATGAAAAACTGTTTTTT; CDR3aa: CASSLYGEENEKLFF
d_gene: TRBD1; v_gene: TRBV5-1; abundance: -; j_gene: TRBJ1-1; CDR3nt: TGCGCCAGCAGCTCAAGACAGGGCGAAGCTTTCTTT; CDR3aa: CASSSRQGEAFF
d_gene: TRBD1; v_gene: TRBV11-2; abundance: -; j_gene: TRBJ1-3; CDR3nt: TGTGCCAGCAGCCCGACAGGGACGGCTGGAAACACCATATATTTT; CDR3aa: CASSPTGTAGNTIYF
d_gene: -; v_gene: TRBV7-8; abundance: -; j_gene: TRBJ1-1; CDR3nt: TGTGCCAGCAGCCGTACGACAGGCGCGAACACTGAAGCTTTCTTT; CDR3aa: CASSRTTGANTEAFF
d_gene: -; v_gene: TRBV6-5; abundance: -; j_gene: TRBJ2-5; CDR3nt: TGTGCCAGCAGTCATGTAGAAGAGACCCAGTACTTC; CDR3aa: CASSHVEETQYF
d_gene: TRBD2; v_gene: TRBV28; abundance: few; j_gene: TRBJ2-7; CDR3nt: TGTGCCAGCAGTTTATGGAAACTAGCGGGTTACGAGCAGTACTTC; CDR3aa: CASSLWKLAGYEQYF
d_gene: -; v_gene: TRBV4-3; abundance: -; j_gene: TRBJ1-5; CDR3nt: TGCGCCAGCAGCCAAGATGGTCCGCCGAGCAATCAGCCCCAGCATTTT; CDR3aa: CASSQDGPPSNQPQHF
d_gene: -; v_gene: TRBV5-6; abundance: once; j_gene: TRBJ1-2; CDR3nt: TGTGCCAGCAGCTTGGTCTCGGGAAAGGGCTACACCTTC; CDR3aa: CASSLVSGKGYTF
d_gene: -; v_gene: TRBV18; abundance: -; j_gene: TRBJ2-7; CDR3nt: TGTGCCAGCTCACTCAGCGCAGGGACCTCCTACGAGCAGTACTTC; CDR3aa: CASSLSAGTSYEQYF
d_gene: -; v_gene: TRBV6-2/TRBV6-3; abundance: once; j_gene: TRBJ2-6; CDR3nt: TGTGCCAGCAGCCCCCGGGGTCCTTTCGTCCTGACTTTC; CDR3aa: CASSPRGPFVLTF
d_gene: TRBD2; v_gene: TRBV19; abundance: -; j_gene: TRBJ2-1; CDR3nt: TGTGCCAGTAGGGCTAGCGGGAGTTTTTACAATGAGCAGTTCTTC; CDR3aa: CASRASGSFYNEQFF
d_gene: -; v_gene: TRBV27; abundance: -; j_gene: TRBJ2-7; CDR3nt: TGTGCCAGCAGTGGCGCCTCCTACGAGCAGTACTTC; CDR3aa: CASSGASYEQYF
d_gene: -; v_gene: TRBV4-1; abundance: -; j_gene: TRBJ2-5; CDR3nt: TGCGCCAGCAGCCAAACAACCCTCTTGGAGACCCAGTACTTC; CDR3aa: CASSQTTLLETQYF
d_gene: -; v_gene: TRBV5-4; abundance: -; j_gene: TRBJ2-7; CDR3nt: TGTGCCAGCAGCTTGGATTCCCGGGTCGAGCAGTACTTC; CDR3aa: CASSLDSRVEQYF
d_gene: -; v_gene: TRBV19; abundance: -; j_gene: TRBJ2-7; CDR3nt: TGTGCCAGTAGTATGAGGGACATAACCTACGAGCAGTACTTC; CDR3aa: CASSMRDITYEQYF
d_gene: -; v_gene: TRBV18; abundance: -; j_gene: TRBJ2-3; CDR3nt: TGTGCCAGCTCAACAACGATGGGGGTGAGGGTCGCAGATACGCAGTATTTT; CDR3aa: CASSTTMGVRVADTQYF
d_gene: -; v_gene: TRBV7-3; abundance: -; j_gene: TRBJ1-1; CDR3nt: TGTGCCAGCAGCTCGGACCGGTTTGGCGAAGCTTTCTTT; CDR3aa: CASSSDRFGEAFF
d_gene: -; v_gene: TRBV6-5; abundance: -; j_gene: TRBJ1-1; CDR3nt: TGTGCCAGCAGCAATCCGGAGAACACTGAAGCTTTCTTT; CDR3aa: CASSNPENTEAFF
d_gene: TRBD2; v_gene: TRBV10-3; abundance: -; j_gene: TRBJ2-2; CDR3nt: TGTGCCATCAGTGAAACACTAGCGGGAGACGGGGAGCTGTTTTTT; CDR3aa: CAISETLAGDGELFF
d_gene: TRBD1; v_gene: TRBV27; abundance: -; j_gene: TRBJ2-1; CDR3nt: TGTGCCAGCAGTTCAGCCACGACAGGGGGAAATGAGCAGTTCTTC; CDR3aa: CASSSATTGGNEQFF
d_gene: -; v_gene: TRBV19; abundance: -; j_gene: TRBJ1-2; CDR3nt: TGTGCCAGTAGTAAGGGGCTATATGGCTACACCTTC; CDR3aa: CASSKGLYGYTF
d_gene: -; v_gene: TRBV11-2; abundance: -; j_gene: TRBJ1-4; CDR3nt: TGTGCCAGCAGCTTAGATCTAAGCCCAGCAACTAATGAAAAACTGTTTTTT; CDR3aa: CASSLDLSPATNEKLFF
d_gene: TRBD2; v_gene: TRBV11-2; abundance: -; j_gene: TRBJ2-1; CDR3nt: TGTGCCAGCAGCTTAGCGAATCCGGGACTAGCGGCCAATGAGCAGTTCTTC; CDR3aa: CASSLANPGLAANEQFF
d_gene: -; v_gene: TRBV6-1; abundance: -; j_gene: TRBJ2-7; CDR3nt: TGTGCCAGCAGTGAAGGGACAGGGACTAACTACGAGCAGTACTTC; CDR3aa: CASSEGTGTNYEQYF
d_gene: -; v_gene: TRBV21-1; abundance: -; j_gene: TRBJ2-5; CDR3nt: TGTGCCAGCAGCAAACTGTCTAGCGGGAGGGCCAGGGAGACCCAGTACTTC; CDR3aa: CASSKLSSGRARETQYF
d_gene: -; v_gene: TRBV6-5; abundance: -; j_gene: TRBJ1-3; CDR3nt: TGTGCCAGCAGTTACTCCGGGGGGGCAGCTGGAAACACCATATATTTT; CDR3aa: CASSYSGGAAGNTIYF
d_gene: -; v_gene: TRBV6-2/TRBV6-3; abundance: -; j_gene: TRBJ1-2; CDR3nt: TGTGCCAGCAGTTTGTCGGGGTACTATGGCTACACCTTC; CDR3aa: CASSLSGYYGYTF
d_gene: TRBD1; v_gene: TRBV28; abundance: once; j_gene: TRBJ1-1; CDR3nt: TGTGCCAGCACCACGGGACAGACGAACACTGAAGCTTTCTTT; CDR3aa: CASTTGQTNTEAFF